The subject of this entry is one T cell receptor beta chain. Here immunoSEQ multiplex PCR was the method, and the copy in TCRdb shows in-frame clones only, minus some. The repertoire includes about 30,000 clones, approximately 94% of them detected once, and about 2.3% sits in the top ten. This sample stems from a study of PD-1 blockade in classical Hodgkin lymphoma. The CDR3 length is 14 residues. As for time point: newly diagnosed, previously untreated cHL patient sample. This clonotype originated in a human donor with classical Hodgkin lymphoma. Input material: peripheral blood mononuclear cells (PBMCs). V gene TRBV21-1 combines with J gene TRBJ1-5. TRBV21-1 represents a pseudogene. The CDR3: CASSTLGGDQPQHF. The CDR3 bases are TGTGCCAGCAGCACGCTCGGGGGAGATCAGCCCCAGCATTTT.